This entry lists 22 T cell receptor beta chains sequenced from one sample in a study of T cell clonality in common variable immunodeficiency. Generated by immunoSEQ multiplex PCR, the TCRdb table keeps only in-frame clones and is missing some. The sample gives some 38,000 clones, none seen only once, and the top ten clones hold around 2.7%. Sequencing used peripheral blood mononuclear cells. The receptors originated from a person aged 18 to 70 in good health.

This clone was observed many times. CDR3 DNA (partial): TGCAGTGCTAGAGCGGAGACAAGCGGGCAGCCC. It is translated as CSARAETSGQP. In full, the CDR3 is CSARAETSGQPQHF. This sequence joins TRBV20-1 and TRBJ1-5; D is unclear. The read comes to an end 3 residues before the CDR3 does, leaving the germline J gene to fill in the end. Trimming stripped 1 base from V and 7 bases from J, with 14 bases between. The CDR3 extends over 14 amino acids. Germline V lookup: CDR1 DFQATT, CDR2 SNEGSKA (reference sequence).

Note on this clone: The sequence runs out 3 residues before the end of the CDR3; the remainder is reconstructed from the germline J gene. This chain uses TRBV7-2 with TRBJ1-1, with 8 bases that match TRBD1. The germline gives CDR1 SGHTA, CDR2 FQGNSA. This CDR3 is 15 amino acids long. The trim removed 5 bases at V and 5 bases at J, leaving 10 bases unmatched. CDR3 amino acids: CASSLRTGRGTEAFF. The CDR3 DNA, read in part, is TGTGCCAGCAGCCTTCGGACAGGGAGGGGTACTGAA.

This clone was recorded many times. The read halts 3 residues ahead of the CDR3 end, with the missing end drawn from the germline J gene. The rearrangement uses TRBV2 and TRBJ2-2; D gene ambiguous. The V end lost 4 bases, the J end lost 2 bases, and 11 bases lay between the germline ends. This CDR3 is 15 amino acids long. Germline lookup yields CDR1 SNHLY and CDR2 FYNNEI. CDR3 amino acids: CASSANQANTGELFF. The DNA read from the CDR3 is TGTGCCAGCAGTGCAAACCAGGCTAACACCGGGGAG.

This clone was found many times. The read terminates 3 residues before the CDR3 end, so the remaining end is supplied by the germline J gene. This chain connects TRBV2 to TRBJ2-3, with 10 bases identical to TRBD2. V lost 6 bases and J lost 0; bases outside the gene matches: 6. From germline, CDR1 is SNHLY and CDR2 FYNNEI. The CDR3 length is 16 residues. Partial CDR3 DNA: TGTGCCAGCAGACCGGGACTAGCGACTAGCACAGATACG. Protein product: CASRPGLATSTDT. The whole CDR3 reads CASRPGLATSTDTQYF.

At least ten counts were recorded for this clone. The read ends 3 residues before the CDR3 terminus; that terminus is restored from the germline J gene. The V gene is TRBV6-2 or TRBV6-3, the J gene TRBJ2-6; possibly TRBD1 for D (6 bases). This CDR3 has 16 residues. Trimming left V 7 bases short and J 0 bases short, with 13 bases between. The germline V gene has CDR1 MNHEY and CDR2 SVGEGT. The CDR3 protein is CASTSQGFSGANVLTF. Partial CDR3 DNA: TGTGCCAGCACCTCACAGGGTTTCTCTGGGGCCAACGTC.

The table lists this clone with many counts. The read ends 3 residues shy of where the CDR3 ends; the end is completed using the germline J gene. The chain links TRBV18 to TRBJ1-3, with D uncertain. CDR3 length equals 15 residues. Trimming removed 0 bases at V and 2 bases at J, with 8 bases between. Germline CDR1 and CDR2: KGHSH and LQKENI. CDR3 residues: CASSPPSLTGNTIYF. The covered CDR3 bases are TGTGCCAGCTCACCACCGTCACTTACTGGAAACACC.

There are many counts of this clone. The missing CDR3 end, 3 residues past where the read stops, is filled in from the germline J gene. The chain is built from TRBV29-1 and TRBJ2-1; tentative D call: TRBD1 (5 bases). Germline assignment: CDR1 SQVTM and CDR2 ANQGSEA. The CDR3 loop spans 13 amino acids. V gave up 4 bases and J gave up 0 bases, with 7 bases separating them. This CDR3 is CSVVRGSYNEQFF. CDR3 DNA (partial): TGCAGCGTTGTTAGGGGCTCCTACAATGAG.

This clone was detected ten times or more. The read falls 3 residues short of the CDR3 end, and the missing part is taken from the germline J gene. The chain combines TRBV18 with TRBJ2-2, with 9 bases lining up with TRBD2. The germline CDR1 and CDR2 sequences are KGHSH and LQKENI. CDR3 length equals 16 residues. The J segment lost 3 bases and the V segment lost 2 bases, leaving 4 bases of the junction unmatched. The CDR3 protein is CASSPWTSVDTGELFF. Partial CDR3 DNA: TGTGCCAGCTCACCATGGACTAGCGTAGACACCGGGGAG. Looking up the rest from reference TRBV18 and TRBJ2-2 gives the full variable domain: NAGVMQNPRHLVRRRGQEARLRCSPMKGHSHVYWYRQLPEEGLKFMVYLQKENIIDESGMPKERFSAEFPKEGPSILRIQQVVRGDSAAYFCASSPWTSVDTGELFFGEGSRLTVL.

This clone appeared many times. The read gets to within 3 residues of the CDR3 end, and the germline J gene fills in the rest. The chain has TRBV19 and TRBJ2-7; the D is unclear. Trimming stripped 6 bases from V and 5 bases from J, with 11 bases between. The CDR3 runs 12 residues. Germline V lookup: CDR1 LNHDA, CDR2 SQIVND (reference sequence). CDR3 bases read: TGTGCCAGTAGCCCCCATCCCCACGAG. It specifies CASSPHPHE. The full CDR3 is CASSPHPHEQYF.

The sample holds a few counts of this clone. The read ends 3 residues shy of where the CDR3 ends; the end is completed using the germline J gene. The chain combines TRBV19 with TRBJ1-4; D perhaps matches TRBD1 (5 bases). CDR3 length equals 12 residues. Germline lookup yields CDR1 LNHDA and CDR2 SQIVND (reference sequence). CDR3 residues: CATAEGWTPLFF. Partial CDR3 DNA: TGTGCCACGGCCGAGGGATGGACACCA.

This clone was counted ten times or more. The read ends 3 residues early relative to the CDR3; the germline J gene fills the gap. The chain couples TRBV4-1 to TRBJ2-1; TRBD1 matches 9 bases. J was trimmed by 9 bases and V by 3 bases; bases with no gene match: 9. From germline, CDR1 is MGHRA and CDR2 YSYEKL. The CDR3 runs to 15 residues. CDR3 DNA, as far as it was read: TGCGCCAGCAGCCACGGGGACAGGGTCCTTAGTGAG. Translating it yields CASSHGDRVLSE. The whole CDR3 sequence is CASSHGDRVLSEQFF.

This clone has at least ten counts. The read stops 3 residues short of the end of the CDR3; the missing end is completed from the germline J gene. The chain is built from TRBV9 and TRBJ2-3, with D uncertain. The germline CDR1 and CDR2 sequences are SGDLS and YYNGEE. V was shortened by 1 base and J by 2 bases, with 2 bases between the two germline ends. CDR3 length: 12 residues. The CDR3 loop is CASSVYTDTQYF. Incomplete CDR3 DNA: TGTGCCAGCAGCGTATACACAGATACG.

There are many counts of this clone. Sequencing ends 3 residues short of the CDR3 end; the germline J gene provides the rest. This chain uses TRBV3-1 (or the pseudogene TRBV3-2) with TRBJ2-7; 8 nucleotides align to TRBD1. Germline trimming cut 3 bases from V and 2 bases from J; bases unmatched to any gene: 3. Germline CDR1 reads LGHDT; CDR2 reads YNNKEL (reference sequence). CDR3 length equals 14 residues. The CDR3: CASSHGQGTYEQYF. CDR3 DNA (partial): TGTGCCAGCAGCCACGGACAGGGTACCTACGAG.

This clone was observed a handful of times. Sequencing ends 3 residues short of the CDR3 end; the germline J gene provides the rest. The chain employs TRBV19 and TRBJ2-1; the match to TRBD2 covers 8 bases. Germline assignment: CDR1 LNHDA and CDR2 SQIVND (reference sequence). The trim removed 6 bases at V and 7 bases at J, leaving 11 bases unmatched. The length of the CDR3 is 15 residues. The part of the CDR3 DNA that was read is TGTGCCAGTAGGGTAAGCGGGAGTCACCAAAATGAG. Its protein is CASRVSGSHQNE. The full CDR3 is CASRVSGSHQNEQFF.

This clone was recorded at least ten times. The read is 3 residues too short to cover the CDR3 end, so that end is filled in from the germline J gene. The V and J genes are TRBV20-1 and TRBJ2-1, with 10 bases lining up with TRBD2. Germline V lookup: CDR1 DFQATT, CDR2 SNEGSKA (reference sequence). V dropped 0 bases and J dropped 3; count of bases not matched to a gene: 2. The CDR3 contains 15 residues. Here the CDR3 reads CSARDRTSGYNEQFF. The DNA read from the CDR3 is TGCAGTGCTAGAGATAGGACTAGCGGCTACAATGAG.

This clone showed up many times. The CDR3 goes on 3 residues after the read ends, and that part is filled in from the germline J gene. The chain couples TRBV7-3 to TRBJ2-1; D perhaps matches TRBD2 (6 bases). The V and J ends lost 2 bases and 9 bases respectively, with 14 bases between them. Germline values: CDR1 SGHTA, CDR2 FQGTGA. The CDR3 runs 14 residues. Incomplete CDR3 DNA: TGTGCCAGCAGCTTACTCGGGGGAGCTGGTGAG. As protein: CASSLLGGAGE. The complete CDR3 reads CASSLLGGAGEQFF.

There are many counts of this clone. Here the CDR3 reads CAWSVGGLATSGPYEQYF. The sequenced CDR3 bases are TGTGCCTGGAGTGTAGGTGGTTTGGCGACAAGCGGGCCCTACGAG. The J gene is TRBJ2-7, the V gene TRBV30, with D possibly matching TRBD2 (6 bases). The read comes to an end 3 residues before the CDR3 does, leaving the germline J gene to fill in the end. Trimming pared 0 bases from V and 2 bases from J, leaving 23 bases between. The CDR3 length is 18 residues. From germline, CDR1 is GTSNPN and CDR2 SVGIG (reference sequence).

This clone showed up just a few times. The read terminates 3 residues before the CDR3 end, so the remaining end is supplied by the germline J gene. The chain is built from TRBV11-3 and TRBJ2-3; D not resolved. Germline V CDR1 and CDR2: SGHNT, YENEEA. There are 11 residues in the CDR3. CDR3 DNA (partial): TGTGCCAGCAGCCAGGAACAGCCG. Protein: CASSQEQP. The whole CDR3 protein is CASSQEQPQYF.

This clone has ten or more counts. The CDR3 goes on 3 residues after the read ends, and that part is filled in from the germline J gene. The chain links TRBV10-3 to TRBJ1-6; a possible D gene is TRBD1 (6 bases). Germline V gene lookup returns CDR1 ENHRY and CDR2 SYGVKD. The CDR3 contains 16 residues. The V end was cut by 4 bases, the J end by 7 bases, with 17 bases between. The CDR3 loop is CAISGSVAGANSPLHF. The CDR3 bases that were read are TGTGCCATCAGTGGTTCGGTGGCAGGGGCGAATTCACCC.

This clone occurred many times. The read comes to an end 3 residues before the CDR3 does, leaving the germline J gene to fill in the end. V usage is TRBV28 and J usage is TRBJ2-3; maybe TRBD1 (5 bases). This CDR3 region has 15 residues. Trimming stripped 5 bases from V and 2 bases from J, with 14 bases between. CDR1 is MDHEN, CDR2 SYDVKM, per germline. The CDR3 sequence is CASSPRQTITDTQYF. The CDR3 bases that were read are TGTGCCAGCAGTCCCCGACAGACAATCACAGATACG. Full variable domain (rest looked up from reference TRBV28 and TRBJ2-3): DVKVTQSSRYLVKRTGEKVFLECVQDMDHENMFWYRQDPGLGLRLIYFSYDVKMKEKGDIPEGYSVSREKKERFSLILESASTNQTSMYLCASSPRQTITDTQYFGPGTRLTVL.

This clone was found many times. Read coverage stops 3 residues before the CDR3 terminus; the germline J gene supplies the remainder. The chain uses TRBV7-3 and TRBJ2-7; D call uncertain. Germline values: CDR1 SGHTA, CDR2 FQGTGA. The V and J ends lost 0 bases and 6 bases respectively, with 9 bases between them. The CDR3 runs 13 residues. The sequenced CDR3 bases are TGTGCCAGCAGCTTAACGGGCGAGGCCGAG. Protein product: CASSLTGEAE. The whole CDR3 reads CASSLTGEAEQYF.

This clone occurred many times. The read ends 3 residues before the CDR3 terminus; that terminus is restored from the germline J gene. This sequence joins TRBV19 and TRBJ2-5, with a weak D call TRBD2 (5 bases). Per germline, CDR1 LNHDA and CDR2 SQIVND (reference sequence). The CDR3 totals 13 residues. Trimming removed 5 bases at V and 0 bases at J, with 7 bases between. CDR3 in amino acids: CASSADYQETQYF. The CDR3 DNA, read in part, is TGTGCCAGTAGTGCGGACTACCAAGAGACC.